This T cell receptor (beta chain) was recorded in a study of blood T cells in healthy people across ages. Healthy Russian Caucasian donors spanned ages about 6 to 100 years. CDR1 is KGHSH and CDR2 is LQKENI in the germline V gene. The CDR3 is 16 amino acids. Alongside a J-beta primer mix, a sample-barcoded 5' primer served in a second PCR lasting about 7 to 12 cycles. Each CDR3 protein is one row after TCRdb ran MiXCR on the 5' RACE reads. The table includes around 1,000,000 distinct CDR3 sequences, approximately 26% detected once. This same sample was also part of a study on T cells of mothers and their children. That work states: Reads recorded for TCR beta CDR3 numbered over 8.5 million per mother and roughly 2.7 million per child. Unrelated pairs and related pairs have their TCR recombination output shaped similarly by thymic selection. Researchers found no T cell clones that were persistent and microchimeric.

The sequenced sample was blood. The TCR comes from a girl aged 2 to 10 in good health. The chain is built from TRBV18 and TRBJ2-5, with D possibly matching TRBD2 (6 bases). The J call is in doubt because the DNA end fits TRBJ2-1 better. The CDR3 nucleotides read TGTGCCAGCTCACCTCAACGGGACTCCTTGGGCAATGAGCAGTTCTTC. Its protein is CASSPQRDSLGNEQFF.